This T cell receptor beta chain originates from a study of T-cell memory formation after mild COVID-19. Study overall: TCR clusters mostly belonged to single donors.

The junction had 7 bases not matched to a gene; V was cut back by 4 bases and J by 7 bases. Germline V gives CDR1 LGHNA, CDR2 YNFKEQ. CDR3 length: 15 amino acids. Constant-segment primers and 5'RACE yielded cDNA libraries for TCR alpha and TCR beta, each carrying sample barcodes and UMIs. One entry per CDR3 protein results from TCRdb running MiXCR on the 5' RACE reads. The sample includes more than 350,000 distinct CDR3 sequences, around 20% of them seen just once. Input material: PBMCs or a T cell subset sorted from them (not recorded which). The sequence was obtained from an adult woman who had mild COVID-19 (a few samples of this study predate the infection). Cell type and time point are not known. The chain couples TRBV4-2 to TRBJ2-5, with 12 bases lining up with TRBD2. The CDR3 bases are TGTGCCAGCAGCCCCAGACTAGCGGGGGAGGTGACCCAGTACTTC. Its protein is CASSPRLAGEVTQYF.